Here is one TCR beta chain with its context. Antigen specificity is unknown. These data are taken from a study of identical twins. Findings and caveats of the study: A lower insertion count was a feature of abundant cord blood beta clonotypes, with no such feature in memory repertoires. The study reached conclusions through statistical analysis that was cross-sectional, not following the same donors. Compared with unrelated sharing, twin-shared out-of-frame alpha sequences had more low-probability sequences.

Deletions cut 3 bases from V and 1 base from J, with 10 bases between. The CDR3 length is 15 residues. Germline assignment: CDR1 MNHNS and CDR2 SASEGT. TCRdb recomputed calls from the 5' RACE reads with MiXCR, one row per CDR3 protein. This table has some 1,700,000 distinct CDR3 sequences, roughly 35% appearing once. Sequenced input: cord blood. This chain uses TRBV6-1 with TRBJ1-5; no definite D call. This TCR was sampled from a newborn girl in good health. CDR3 sequence reads: CASSESEISNQPQHF. The CDR3 DNA sequence: TGTGCCAGCAGTGAGTCAGAGATAAGCAATCAGCCCCAGCATTTT.